The source of this T cell receptor beta chain is a study of blood T cell repertoires in COVID-19. Study-wide background: Whether acute or convalescent, the COVID-19 samples came from the United States, Italy and Spain. In each case, the material was cDNA or gDNA derived from T cells, B-cell-depleted T cells, or PBMCs.

How the authors handled the data: How many nucleated cells were present was estimated from reference gene primer amplification. The repertoire was sequenced with immunoSEQ multiplex PCR; TCRdb's copy has only in-frame clones and lacks some. The DNA gave D and trimming, while V, J and clone size come from that table. This table has 130,000 to 150,000 clones, approximately 85% appearing once. V lost 2 bases to trimming and J lost 4 bases; unmatched junction nucleotides: 1. Germline V gene data show CDR1 as SEHNR and CDR2 as FQNEAQ (reference sequence). The CDR3 totals 13 residues. Seattle patient enrollment occurred during active infection, with longitudinal follow-up thereafter.

The sample comprised peripheral blood. V usage is TRBV7-9 and J usage is TRBJ1-1; 7 bases are shared with TRBD1. The receptor was derived from a woman aged 55-69 years with COVID-19, enrolled during active disease. The CDR3 is CASSLSGGTEAFF. The CDR3 DNA reads as TGTGCCAGCAGCTTATCAGGGGGCACTGAAGCTTTCTTT.